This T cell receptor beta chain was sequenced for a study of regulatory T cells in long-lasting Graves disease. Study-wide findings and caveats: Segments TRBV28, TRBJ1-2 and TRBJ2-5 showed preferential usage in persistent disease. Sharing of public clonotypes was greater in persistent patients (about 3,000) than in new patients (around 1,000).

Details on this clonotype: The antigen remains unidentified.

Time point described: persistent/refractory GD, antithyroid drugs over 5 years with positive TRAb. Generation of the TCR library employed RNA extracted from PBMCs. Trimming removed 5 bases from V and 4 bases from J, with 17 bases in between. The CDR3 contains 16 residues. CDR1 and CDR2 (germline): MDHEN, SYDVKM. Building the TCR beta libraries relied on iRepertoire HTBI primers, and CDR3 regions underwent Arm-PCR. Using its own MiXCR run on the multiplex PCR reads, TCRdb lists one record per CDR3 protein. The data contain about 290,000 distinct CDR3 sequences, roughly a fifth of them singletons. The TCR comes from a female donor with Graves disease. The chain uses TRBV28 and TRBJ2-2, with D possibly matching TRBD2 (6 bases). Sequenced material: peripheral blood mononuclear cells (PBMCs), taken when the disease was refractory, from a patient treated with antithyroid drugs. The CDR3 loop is CASSPLREDGTGELFF. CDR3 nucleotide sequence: TGTGCCAGCAGTCCCCTCAGGGAGGATGGCACCGGGGAGCTGTTTTTT.